The rows below give T cell receptor beta chains drawn from one sample of a study of identical twins. TCRdb itself ran the 5' RACE reads through MiXCR, one entry per CDR3 protein. Here the sample spans about 260,000 distinct CDR3 sequences, about 7.3% being singletons. The same specimen was also included in a second study, on yellow fever vaccine responses in identical twins.

Sequenced material: memory (CD45RO+) T cells sorted from blood. These receptors originate from a young woman in good health. The CDR3 runs from the conserved cysteine through the conserved F or W. D genes are given only for firm matches. The size of a clone is reported for some rows only, either as once, few or many, or as a class for expanded clones.

D	V	J	size	DNA	CDR3
TRBD1	TRBV10-3	TRBJ1-6	few	TGTGCCACCGGACAGGGGGATGTAGCGCCCCTCCACTTT	CATGQGDVAPLHF
NA	TRBV20-1	TRBJ2-6	NA	TGCAGTGCTAGAGATCTGACCGGGGGGACAGTCTACTCTGGGGCCAACGTCCTGACTTTC	CSARDLTGGTVYSGANVLTF
NA	TRBV9	TRBJ2-1	many	TGTGCCAGCAGCGCCGGCCTGGGTAGGTCAATCGATGAGCAGTTCTTC	CASSAGLGRSIDEQFF
NA	TRBV9	TRBJ2-2	few	TGTGCCAGCAGCCCAGAGAGGGTGGGGGCGTCGGGGGAGCTGTTTTTT	CASSPERVGASGELFF
NA	TRBV7-6	TRBJ2-5	NA	TGTGCCAGCACGCAGAAGGGGAACCCACAAGAGACCCAGTACTTC	CASTQKGNPQETQYF
NA	TRBV6-1	TRBJ2-1	NA	TGTGCCAGCACGCAAGGATTCAACGGTGAGCAGTTCTTC	CASTQGFNGEQFF
NA	TRBV6-1	TRBJ1-3	NA	TGTGCCAGCACCCCATCCCATGGGGAACTCTCTGGAAACACCATATATTTT	CASTPSHGELSGNTIYF
NA	TRBV11-3	TRBJ1-2	NA	TGTGCCAGCAGCGCGGGACCCTTCGAGGGCTACACCTTC	CASSAGPFEGYTF
NA	TRBV19	TRBJ2-1	many	TGTGCCAGTAGTATAGCGGGCTACTCCTACAATGAGCAGTTCTTC	CASSIAGYSYNEQFF
TRBD2	TRBV7-9	TRBJ2-7	many	TGTGCCAGCAGCGCCGGACTAGCGGGAGGGTACGAGCAGTACTTC	CASSAGLAGGYEQYF
TRBD2	TRBV3-1	TRBJ2-1	many	TGTGCCAGCAGCCAAGATACCCTTACGCGGGGGGGCCTGGATGAGCAGTTCTTC	CASSQDTLTRGGLDEQFF
NA	TRBV18	TRBJ1-1	NA	TGTGCCAGCTCACCACGGCTGGACATAAACACTGAAGCTTTCTTT	CASSPRLDINTEAFF
NA	TRBV11-2	TRBJ2-1	many	TGTGCCAGCAGCCCGAATGCGAATGAGCAGTTCTTC	CASSPNANEQFF
NA	TRBV6-1	TRBJ1-5	few	TGTGCCAGCAGTGTTTTCCCCTCTGGGGTTAGCAATCAGCCCCAGCATTTT	CASSVFPSGVSNQPQHF
NA	TRBV20-1	TRBJ2-3	NA	TGCAGTGCAGATCCCAGGACTCTTGGAGCAGATACGCAGTATTTT	CSADPRTLGADTQYF
NA	TRBV14	TRBJ2-7	many	TGTGCCAGCAGCCAAGCCCGCTCGGGCGAGCAGTACTTC	CASSQARSGEQYF
TRBD2	TRBV12-3/TRBV12-4	TRBJ2-1	many	TGTGCCAGCAGTTTTCTCGGCGGGGGGAACTCCTACAATGAGCAGTTCTTC	CASSFLGGGNSYNEQFF
TRBD2	TRBV20-1	TRBJ2-1	NA	TGCAGTGCTGTCTCTAGCGGGAGCAATGAGCAGTTCTTC	CSAVSSGSNEQFF
NA	TRBV10-3	TRBJ1-6	few	TGTGCCATCAGTGCGGGGAGGACGATAAATTCACCCCTCCACTTT	CAISAGRTINSPLHF
NA	TRBV27	TRBJ2-1	NA	TGTGCCAGCAGTTTATCGGCAGGCGTAGGAGCTGAGCAGTTCTTC	CASSLSAGVGAEQFF
NA	TRBV27	TRBJ2-1	NA	TGTGCCAGCAGTTTGGCTTTTGAGCAGTTCTTC	CASSLAFEQFF
NA	TRBV12-3/TRBV12-4	TRBJ2-3	many	TGTGCCAGCAGCTCCCGCAGGGCAGATACGCAGTATTTT	CASSSRRADTQYF
NA	TRBV12-3/TRBV12-4	TRBJ1-5	few	TGTGCCAGCAGTTTAGCGTCCCGGAATCAGCCCCAGCATTTT	CASSLASRNQPQHF
NA	TRBV20-1	TRBJ2-1	NA	TGCAGTGCTAGAGGTTATAGCGGAAGCTCCTACAATGAGCAGTTCTTC	CSARGYSGSSYNEQFF
NA	TRBV20-1	TRBJ1-1	many	TGCAGTGCTCCCTCTGGGCACACTGAAGCTTTCTTT	CSAPSGHTEAFF
NA	TRBV20-1	TRBJ1-2	few	TGCAGTGCTTGGGGGCCGGGGGGCTACACCTTC	CSAWGPGGYTF
TRBD1	TRBV29-1	TRBJ2-5	few	TGCAGCGCTCCGGGGACAGGGGAGACCCAGTACTTC	CSAPGTGETQYF
TRBD2	TRBV12-3/TRBV12-4	TRBJ2-1	few	TGTGCCAGCAGGAAACGACTAGCGGGGAGTTACAATGAGCAGTTCTTC	CASRKRLAGSYNEQFF
NA	TRBV12-3/TRBV12-4	TRBJ1-3	many	TGTGCCAGCACCCAGGGTCAGCGCGACACCATATATTTT	CASTQGQRDTIYF
NA	TRBV5-1	TRBJ1-2	few	TGCGCCAGCAGCTTAAGAAGCGACTATGGCTACACCTTC	CASSLRSDYGYTF
NA	TRBV2	TRBJ1-1	few	TGTGCCAGCAGTGATTTCGCGAACACTGAAGCTTTCTTT	CASSDFANTEAFF
TRBD2	TRBV5-1	TRBJ2-7	few	TGCGCCAGCAAGACTAGCGGAAACTCCTACGAGCAGTACTTC	CASKTSGNSYEQYF
NA	TRBV12-3/TRBV12-4	TRBJ2-5	few	TGTGCCAGCAGTTTTAGAGAAGAGACCCAGTACTTC	CASSFREETQYF
NA	TRBV7-7	TRBJ2-5	few	TGTGCCAGCAGCGCGGATTGGGGAACACAAGAGACCCAGTACTTC	CASSADWGTQETQYF
TRBD2	TRBV7-3	TRBJ2-1	NA	TGTGCCAGCAGCTTAAAGCCAACTAGCGACAATGAGCAGTTCTTC	CASSLKPTSDNEQFF
TRBD2	TRBV7-9	TRBJ2-3	few	TGTGCCAGCAGCCTTAGCGGGGGGGTCGCAGATACGCAGTATTTT	CASSLSGGVADTQYF
NA	TRBV5-1	TRBJ2-2	many	TGCGCCAGCAGCTTGGCCGAACGGACAGTCAAAGGGACCGGGGAGCTGTTTTTT	CASSLAERTVKGTGELFF
NA	TRBV3-1	TRBJ2-1	many	TGTGCCAGCAGCCTTCGGTGGGATGAGCAGTTCTTC	CASSLRWDEQFF
NA	TRBV11-3	TRBJ1-1	NA	TGTGCCAGCAGCTTATTGTCAGGGCTTGAAGCTTTCTTT	CASSLLSGLEAFF
NA	TRBV12-3/TRBV12-4	TRBJ1-5	many	TGTGCCAGCAGTTTCGGGAATCAGCCCCAGCATTTT	CASSFGNQPQHF
NA	TRBV6-2/TRBV6-3	TRBJ1-5	few	TGTGCCAGCAGTTACTCGATACGGGGGGTTGGGGATCAGCCCCAGCATTTT	CASSYSIRGVGDQPQHF
NA	TRBV20-1	TRBJ2-3	many	TGCAGTGCCAATAGCCCAGATACGCAGTATTTT	CSANSPDTQYF
NA	TRBV15	TRBJ1-1	many	TGTGCCACCAGCAGAGATTGGGTTAACACTGAAGCTTTCTTT	CATSRDWVNTEAFF
TRBD2	TRBV4-1	TRBJ2-2	few	TGCGCCAGCAGCCCGGGACTAGCGACCCAGGAGTGGACCGGGGAGCTGTTTTTT	CASSPGLATQEWTGELFF
NA	TRBV5-1	TRBJ2-5	NA	TGCGCCAGCAGCTTGGGCCCGAGCGGCCCAATCCTGGAGACCCAGTACTTC	CASSLGPSGPILETQYF
NA	TRBV7-2	TRBJ2-7	many	TGTGCCAGCAGCTCCCGGGCGGGAATGCAGTACGAGCAGTACTTC	CASSSRAGMQYEQYF
NA	TRBV12-3/TRBV12-4	TRBJ2-5	many	TGTGCCAGCAGCCTAGACAGGTTTAGAGAGACCCAGTACTTC	CASSLDRFRETQYF
NA	TRBV20-1	TRBJ1-2	many	TGCAGTGCTAGAGATGGCTATGGCTACACCTTC	CSARDGYGYTF
TRBD1	TRBV4-1	TRBJ2-1	NA	TGCGCCAGCAGCCAAGGGACAGGGGGCACTTACAATGAGCAGTTCTTC	CASSQGTGGTYNEQFF
NA	TRBV29-1	TRBJ1-4	few	TGCAGCGTTGGGTTTGACACTTCTAATGAAAAACTGTTTTTT	CSVGFDTSNEKLFF
NA	TRBV12-3/TRBV12-4	TRBJ2-3	many	TGTGCCAGCAGTCTGCCCGCGGGTACGCAGTATTTT	CASSLPAGTQYF
NA	TRBV6-2/TRBV6-3	TRBJ2-5	few	TGTGCCAGCTCCCCAGGGGGCGGGAGATTGGAGACCCAGTACTTC	CASSPGGGRLETQYF
NA	TRBV6-1	TRBJ1-5	NA	TGTGCCAGCAGGAGGGAGAATAGCAATCAGCCCCAGCATTTT	CASRRENSNQPQHF
NA	TRBV4-1	TRBJ2-6	NA	TGCGCCAGCAGCCAAGGTGGAGGAGCCAACGTCCTGACTTTC	CASSQGGGANVLTF